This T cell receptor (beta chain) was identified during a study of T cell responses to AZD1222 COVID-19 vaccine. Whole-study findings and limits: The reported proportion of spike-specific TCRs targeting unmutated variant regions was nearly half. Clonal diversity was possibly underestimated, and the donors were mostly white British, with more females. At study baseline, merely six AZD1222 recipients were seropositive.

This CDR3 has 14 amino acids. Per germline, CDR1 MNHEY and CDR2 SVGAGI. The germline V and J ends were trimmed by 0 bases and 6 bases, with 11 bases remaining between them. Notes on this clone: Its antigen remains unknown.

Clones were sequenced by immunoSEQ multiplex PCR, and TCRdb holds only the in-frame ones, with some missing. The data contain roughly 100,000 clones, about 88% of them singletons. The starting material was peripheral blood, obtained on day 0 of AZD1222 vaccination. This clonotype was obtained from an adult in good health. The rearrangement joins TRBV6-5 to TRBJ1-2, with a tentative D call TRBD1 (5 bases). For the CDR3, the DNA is TGTGCCAGCAGTTACTCAGGGCGGGGGGATGGCTACACCTTC. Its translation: CASSYSGRGDGYTF.